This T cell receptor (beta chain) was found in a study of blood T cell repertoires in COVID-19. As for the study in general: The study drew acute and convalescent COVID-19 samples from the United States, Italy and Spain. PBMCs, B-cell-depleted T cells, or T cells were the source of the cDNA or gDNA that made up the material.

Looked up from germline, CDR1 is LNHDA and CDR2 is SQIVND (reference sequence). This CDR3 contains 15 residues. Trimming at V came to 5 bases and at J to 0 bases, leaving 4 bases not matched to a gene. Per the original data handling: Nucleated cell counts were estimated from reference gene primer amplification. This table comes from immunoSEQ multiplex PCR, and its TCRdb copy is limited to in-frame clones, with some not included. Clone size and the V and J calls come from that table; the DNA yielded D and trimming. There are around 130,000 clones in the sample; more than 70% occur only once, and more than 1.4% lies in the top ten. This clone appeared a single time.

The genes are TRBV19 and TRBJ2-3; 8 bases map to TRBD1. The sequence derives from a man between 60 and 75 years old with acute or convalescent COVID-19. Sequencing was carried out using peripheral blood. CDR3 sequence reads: CASSSTGASTDTQYF. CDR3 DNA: TGTGCCAGTAGTTCGACAGGGGCCAGCACAGATACGCAGTATTTT.